This T cell receptor (beta chain) was documented in a study of blood T cell repertoires in COVID-19. Study context: Samples representing acute and convalescent COVID-19 were sourced from the United States, Italy and Spain. Sample material is recorded as cDNA or gDNA derived from T cells, B-cell-depleted T cells, or PBMCs.

Original processing methods: Amplifying reference gene primers gave estimates of nucleated cell counts. The method was immunoSEQ multiplex PCR; TCRdb's version includes in-frame clones alone and lacks a portion of them. V and J calls and clone size follow that table, whereas D and trimming were derived from the DNA. This table holds approximately 54,000 clones, around 88% found once. The V and J ends lost 0 bases and 3 bases respectively, with 16 bases between them. Per the germline V gene, CDR1 is SGDLS and CDR2 is YYNGEE. The CDR3 sequence is 16 residues long. The sequence derives from a human donor in a cohort sampled during active COVID-19. What was sequenced was peripheral blood. J is TRBJ2-7 and V is TRBV9, with D possibly matching TRBD2 (6 bases). In DNA, the CDR3 is TGTGCCAGCAGCGTAGGGTGGACGGGGGTTAGCTACGAGCAGTACTTC. Its translation: CASSVGWTGVSYEQYF. Together with reference TRBV9 and TRBJ2-7, the CDR3 gives the full variable domain: DSGVTQTPKHLITATGQRVTLRCSPRSGDLSVYWYQQSLDQGLQFLIQYYNGEERAKGNILERFSAQQFPDLHSELNLSSLELGDSALYFCASSVGWTGVSYEQYFGPGTRLTVT.